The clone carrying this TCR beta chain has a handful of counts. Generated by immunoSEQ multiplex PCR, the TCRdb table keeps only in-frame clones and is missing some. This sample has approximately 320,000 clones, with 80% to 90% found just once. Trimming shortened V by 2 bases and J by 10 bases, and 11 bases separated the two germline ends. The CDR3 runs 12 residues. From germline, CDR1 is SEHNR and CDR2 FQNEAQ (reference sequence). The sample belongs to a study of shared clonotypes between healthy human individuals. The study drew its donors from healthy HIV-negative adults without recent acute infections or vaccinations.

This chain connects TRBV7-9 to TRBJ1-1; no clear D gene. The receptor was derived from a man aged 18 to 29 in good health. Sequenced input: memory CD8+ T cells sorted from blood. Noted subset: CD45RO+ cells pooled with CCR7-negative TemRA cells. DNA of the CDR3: TGTGCCAGCAGCTTAAGCGGGAACGGAGCTTTCTTT. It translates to CASSLSGNGAFF.